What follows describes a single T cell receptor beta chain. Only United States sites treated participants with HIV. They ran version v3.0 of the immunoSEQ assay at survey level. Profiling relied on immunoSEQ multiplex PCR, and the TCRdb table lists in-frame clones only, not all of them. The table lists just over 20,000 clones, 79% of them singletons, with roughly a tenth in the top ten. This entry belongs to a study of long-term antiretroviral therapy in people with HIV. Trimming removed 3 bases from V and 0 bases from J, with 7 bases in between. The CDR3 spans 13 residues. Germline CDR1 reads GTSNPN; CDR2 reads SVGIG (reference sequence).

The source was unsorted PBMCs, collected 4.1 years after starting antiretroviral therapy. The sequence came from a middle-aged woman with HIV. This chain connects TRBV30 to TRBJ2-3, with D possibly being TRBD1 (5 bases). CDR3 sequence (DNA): TGTGCCTGGAGGGGGCCTAGCACAGATACGCAGTATTTT. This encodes CAWRGPSTDTQYF.